This T cell receptor beta chain was retrieved from a study of shared clonotypes between healthy human individuals. For the study at large: Contributing individuals were a couple of females and a few males aged 18 to 49. Each donor's CD4 naive and CD4 memory cells filled three plates apiece, CD8 naive two, and CD8 memory one. Points from the study as a whole: Clonotypes shared by all four donors outscored non-shared clonotypes in generation probability.

Method: immunoSEQ multiplex PCR; TCRdb's copy keeps in-frame clones and lacks some. Of roughly 2.4 million clones listed, nearly 97% are singletons. Of note for this clone: No antigen is known for it.

Per germline, CDR1 MNHNY and CDR2 SVGAGI (reference sequence). The CDR3 runs to 14 residues. Trimming stripped 8 bases from V and 0 bases from J, with 14 bases between. The receptor comes from a man between 18 and 35 years old in good health. The sequenced material came from naive CD4+ T cells sorted from blood. Subset here: CD45RA+ positively selected. This chain joins TRBV6-6 and TRBJ2-7; unclear D gene. DNA for the CDR3: TGTGCCAGCGCCGAGAGCGCTGCCTCCTACGAGCAGTACTTC. This codes for CASAESAASYEQYF.